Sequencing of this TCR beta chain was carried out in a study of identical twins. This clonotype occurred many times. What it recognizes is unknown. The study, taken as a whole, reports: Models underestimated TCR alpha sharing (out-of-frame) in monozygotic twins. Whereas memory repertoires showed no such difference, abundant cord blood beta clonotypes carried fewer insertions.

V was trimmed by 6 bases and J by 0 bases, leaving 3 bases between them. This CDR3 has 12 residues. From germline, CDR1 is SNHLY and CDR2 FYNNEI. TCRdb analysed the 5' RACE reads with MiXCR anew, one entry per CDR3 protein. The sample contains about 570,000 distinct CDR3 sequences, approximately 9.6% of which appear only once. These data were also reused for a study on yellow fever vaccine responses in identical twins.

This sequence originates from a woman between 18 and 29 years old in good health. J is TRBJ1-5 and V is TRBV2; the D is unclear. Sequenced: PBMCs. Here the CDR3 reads CASRYSNQPQHF. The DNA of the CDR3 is TGTGCCAGCAGGTATAGCAATCAGCCCCAGCATTTT.